The clone carrying this T cell receptor (beta chain) was seen once. Germline V gene lookup returns CDR1 KGHSH and CDR2 LQKENI. The V end lost 9 bases, the J end lost 8 bases, and 17 bases lay between the germline ends. This CDR3 has 14 residues. Generated by immunoSEQ multiplex PCR, the TCRdb table keeps only in-frame clones and is missing some. The data contain roughly 180,000 clones, 94% of them singletons. The sample is drawn from a study of T cell responses to AZD1222 COVID-19 vaccine. The material was peripheral blood, obtained on day 0 of AZD1222 vaccination. The sequence was obtained from an adult in good health. The chain couples TRBV18 to TRBJ1-6; D may be TRBD1 (5 bases). CDR3 loop: CASRARDQDSPLHF. As DNA, the CDR3 is TGTGCCAGTCGAGCGCGGGACCAGGATTCACCCCTCCACTTT.